Presented here are 10 T cell receptor beta chains from one specimen sequenced in a study of blood T cells in healthy people across ages. A second roughly 7 to 11 cycle PCR used barcoded and J-beta primers. From the 5' RACE reads, TCRdb called clonotypes with MiXCR, one entry per CDR3 protein. This sample has 500,000 to 650,000 distinct CDR3 sequences; roughly a quarter occur once, and the top ten carry 3.6%. These data were also filed under a second study, of T cells of mothers and their children.

Source material: blood. The receptors originated from a boy between 2 and 10 years old in good health.

Concerning this clonotype itself: A much larger clone differs from this one at a single base, so this may be a read error. The chain's CDR3 is CASSLGGSNTGELSF. The CDR3 coding sequence is TGTGCCAGCAGTTTGGGGGGGTCGAACACCGGGGAGCTGTCTTTT. The rearrangement links TRBV12-3 or TRBV12-4 to TRBJ2-2, with TRBD2 matching over 7 bases. The CDR3 is made up of 15 amino acids.

In this sample, this clonotype turned up once. V is TRBV20-1 and J is TRBJ2-3, with TRBD1 matching 8 bases. Germline V CDR1 and CDR2: DFQATT, SNEGSKA (reference sequence). The CDR3 runs 15 residues. With V trimmed by 3 bases and J by 4 bases, 9 bases remained unmatched. DNA of the CDR3: TGCAGTGCTAGCAGAGCGGACAGGGCGCCAGATACGCAGTATTTT. It encodes CSASRADRAPDTQYF.

V usage is TRBV30 and J usage is TRBJ2-5, with 9 positions matching TRBD1. Germline assignment: CDR1 GTSNPN and CDR2 SVGIG (reference sequence). CDR3 length equals 14 residues. V was pared by 3 bases and J by 11 bases, with 13 bases of the junction left unmatched. The CDR3, as DNA: TGTGCCTGGAGCCTTTCGGGACAGGGCCCCCTTCAGTACTTC. Translated, it gives CAWSLSGQGPLQYF.

The chain joins TRBV6-2 or TRBV6-3 to TRBJ2-1; 12 nucleotides match TRBD2. CDR1 and CDR2 (germline): MNHEY, SVGEGT. CDR3 length equals 16 residues. Trimming took 4 bases from V and 6 from J; bases not matched to a gene: 7. The CDR3 protein is CASSLGLAGRRNEQFF. The CDR3 DNA follows: TGTGCCAGCAGTTTAGGACTAGCGGGAAGACGCAATGAGCAGTTCTTC.

This clonotype turned up a few times. The chain carries TRBV5-5 and TRBJ2-7; perhaps TRBD2 as D (6 bases). V was clipped by 4 bases and J by 3 bases, with 8 bases between them. This CDR3 comprises 12 residues. CDR1 and CDR2 (germline): SGHKS, YYEKEE (reference sequence). The CDR3 protein is CASSHGGYEQYF. CDR3 DNA: TGTGCCAGCAGCCACGGGGGCTACGAGCAGTACTTC.

The chain employs TRBV12-3 or TRBV12-4 and TRBJ2-1, with 10 positions matching TRBD2. Trimming took 6 bases from V and 3 from J; bases not matched to a gene: 5. The CDR3 contains 15 residues. The CDR3 nucleotides read TGTGCCAGCAGCTGGACTAGCGGCTTCTACAATGAGCAGTTCTTC. Its translation: CASSWTSGFYNEQFF.

This rearrangement joins TRBV6-5 to TRBJ2-5, with D unclear. The V end lost 8 bases, the J end lost 0 bases, and 10 bases lay between the germline ends. This CDR3 is 13 amino acids long. The V gene's germline CDR1 is MNHEY and CDR2 SVGAGI. CDR3 DNA sequence: TGTGCCAGCGGTCTCGGGTACCAAGAGACCCAGTACTTC. It encodes CASGLGYQETQYF.

The chain has TRBV7-2 and TRBJ2-7; 7 positions agree with TRBD2. From germline, CDR1 is SGHTA and CDR2 FQGNSA. The CDR3 loop spans 15 amino acids. V lost 2 bases to trimming and J lost 3 bases; unmatched junction nucleotides: 7. The CDR3 sequence: CASSLMGGEDYEQYF. In DNA, the CDR3 is TGTGCCAGCAGCTTAATGGGGGGGGAGGACTACGAGCAGTACTTC.

This clonotype was counted at least ten times. V gene TRBV7-8 combines with J gene TRBJ2-5; D call uncertain. Germline values: CDR1 SGHVS, CDR2 FQNEAQ. The CDR3 covers 12 residues. V lost 8 bases and J lost 1, with 8 bases in between. CDR3 amino acids: CASQGSQETQYF. The CDR3 nucleotides read TGTGCCAGCCAAGGCAGCCAAGAGACCCAGTACTTC. The full variable domain, with the rest looked up from reference TRBV7-8 and TRBJ2-5, is GAGVSQSPRYKVAKRGQDVALRCDPISGHVSLFWYQQALGQGPEFLTYFQNEAQLDKSGLPSDRFFAERPEGSVSTLKIQRTQQEDSAVYLCASQGSQETQYFGPGTRLLVL.

The V and J genes are TRBV4-1 and TRBJ1-2; 7 positions agree with TRBD1. Germline V lookup: CDR1 MGHRA, CDR2 YSYEKL. The CDR3 sequence is 17 residues long. V shed 3 bases, J shed 0 bases, and the junction held 10 bases outside the gene matches. The CDR3 sequence is CASSHPLVDRANYGYTF. For the CDR3, the DNA is TGCGCCAGCAGCCACCCACTTGTTGACAGGGCTAACTATGGCTACACCTTC.